This T cell receptor (beta chain) stems from a study of control samples from healthy donors and cancer patients. The assay was immunoSEQ multiplex PCR, and TCRdb's table has in-frame clones only and misses some. Of some 410,000 clones detected, approximately 90% appear once; the ten largest clones hold roughly 6.4%. The specimen was PBMCs. This receptor was obtained from a middle-aged man with head and neck cancer.

DNA of the CDR3: TGTGCCAGCAGCTTAATGGGACAGGGGTACACTGAAGCTTTCTTT. Protein product: CASSLMGQGYTEAFF. The chain is built from TRBV11-2 and TRBJ1-1; 10 bases map to TRBD1. The CDR3 has 15 residues. The V and J ends lost 2 bases and 3 bases, in that order; junction bases with no gene match: 3. The germline V gene encodes CDR1 SGHAT and CDR2 FQNNGV.